These 19 T cell receptor beta chains were sequenced from one sample in a study of T cells in localized non-small cell lung cancer. The protocol was immunoSEQ multiplex PCR, while the TCRdb copy is restricted to in-frame clones and leaves out a portion. The table lists 72,000 or so clones, roughly nine tenths of them singletons. The material was peripheral blood, obtained before any cancer treatment. These receptors originate from a male donor aged 60 or over with stage III squamous cell lung carcinoma.

This rearrangement joins TRBV5-1 to TRBJ2-7, with D possibly TRBD2 on 5 matching bases. The CDR3 covers 15 residues. The germline CDR1 and CDR2 sequences are SGHRS and YFSETQ. Trimming cost V 0 bases and J 5 bases, with 15 bases left between them. The CDR3 sequence is CASSLGGQVQNEQYV. CDR3 in DNA: TGCGCCAGCAGCTTGGGAGGGCAGGTCCAAAACGAGCAGTACGTC.

This rearrangement joins TRBV7-2 to TRBJ2-1, with a weak D call TRBD2 (5 bases). This CDR3 has 16 residues. Germline V gene data show CDR1 as SGHTA and CDR2 as FQGNSA. V gave up 5 bases and J gave up 0 bases, with 14 bases separating them. CDR3 sequence (DNA): TGTGCCAGCAGCCACCGCTGGAGGTCCTCCTACAATGAGCAGTTCTTC. It specifies CASSHRWRSSYNEQFF. The full variable domain, completed using reference TRBV7-2 and TRBJ2-1, is GAGVSQSPSNKVTEKGKDVELRCDPISGHTALYWYRQSLGQGLEFLIYFQGNSAPDKSGLPSDRFSAERTGGSVSTLTIQRTQQEDSAVYLCASSHRWRSSYNEQFFGPGTRLTVL.

V is TRBV29-1 and J is TRBJ1-1; TRBD1 might be the D (5 bases). V was cut by 6 bases and J by 0 bases, with 8 bases left in between. The CDR3 has 12 residues. CDR1 and CDR2 from the germline V gene are SQVTM and ANQGSEA. The CDR3 spells CSVPRVNTEAFF. The CDR3, as DNA: TGCAGCGTGCCCAGGGTGAACACTGAAGCTTTCTTT.

This chain joins TRBV5-1 and TRBJ2-2; TRBD1 matches 7 bases. Per the germline V gene, CDR1 is SGHRS and CDR2 is YFSETQ. With V trimmed by 4 bases and J by 7 bases, 7 bases remained unmatched. The CDR3 covers 14 residues. For the CDR3, the DNA is TGCGCCAGCAGCCTACGACAGGGCGACGGGGAGCTGTTTTTT. Protein: CASSLRQGDGELFF.

The chain couples TRBV7-6 to TRBJ2-7, with D perhaps TRBD2 (5 bases). The CDR3 is 13 residues long. Germline CDR1 is SGHVS and CDR2 is FNYEAQ. Deletions cut 0 bases from V and 6 bases from J, with 9 bases between. The CDR3 loop is CASSLARGGEQYV. CDR3 in DNA: TGTGCCAGCAGCTTAGCCCGGGGTGGCGAGCAGTACGTC.

The V gene is TRBV29-1, the J gene TRBJ1-1, with D possibly TRBD1 on 5 matching bases. This CDR3 spans 14 amino acids. CDR1 and CDR2 (germline): SQVTM, ANQGSEA. The V end lost 3 bases, the J end lost 5 bases, and 16 bases lay between the germline ends. This CDR3 is CSVEKEGRGTEAFF. The CDR3 coding sequence is TGCAGCGTTGAGAAGGAGGGGCGGGGGACTGAAGCTTTCTTT. The complete variable domain, with remaining parts taken from reference TRBV29-1 and TRBJ1-1, reads SAVISQKPSRDICQRGTSLTIQCQVDSQVTMMFWYRQQPGQSLTLIATANQGSEATYESGFVIDKFPISRPNLTFSTLTVSNMSPEDSSIYLCSVEKEGRGTEAFFGQGTRLTVV.

The gene calls are TRBV4-1 and TRBJ1-2; D not certain. Per germline, CDR1 MGHRA and CDR2 YSYEKL. The CDR3 spans 16 residues. Trimming pared 3 bases from V and 5 bases from J, leaving 19 bases between. The chain's CDR3 is CASSHPRLIRDYGYTF. For the CDR3, the DNA is TGCGCCAGCAGCCATCCTAGACTCATTCGGGATTATGGCTACACCTTC.

This clone was picked up one time. The V gene is TRBV7-9, the J gene TRBJ2-2; tentative D call: TRBD1 (5 bases). The germline CDR1 and CDR2 sequences are SEHNR and FQNEAQ (reference sequence). The CDR3 sequence is 15 residues long. V was cut by 2 bases and J by 3 bases, with 10 bases left in between. CDR3 sequence (DNA): TGTGCCAGCAGCTTAAGGGGTTCCGACACCGGGGAGCTGTTTTTT. Its translation: CASSLRGSDTGELFF.

The chain joins TRBV18 to TRBJ1-1, with a tentative D call TRBD1 (6 bases). CDR1 KGHSH and CDR2 LQKENI come from the germline V gene. V lost 3 bases and J lost 3, with 11 bases in between. This CDR3 contains 14 residues. CDR3 sequence: CASSPGGAHTEAFF. In nucleotides, the CDR3 is TGTGCCAGCTCACCGGGGGGGGCTCACACTGAAGCTTTCTTT.

The chain joins TRBV14 to TRBJ1-1, with D unresolved. The CDR3 is 14 residues long. Germline loops: CDR1 SGHDN, CDR2 FVKESK. V was shortened by 3 bases and J by 1 base, with 9 bases between the two germline ends. The CDR3 region is CASSQGVGNTEAFF. CDR3 nucleotides: TGTGCCAGCAGCCAGGGCGTGGGGAACACTGAAGCTTTCTTT. Using reference TRBV14 and TRBJ1-1 for the parts outside the CDR3, the full variable domain is EAGVTQFPSHSVIEKGQTVTLRCDPISGHDNLYWYRRVMGKEIKFLLHFVKESKQDESGMPNNRFLAERTGGTYSTLKVQPAELEDSGVYFCASSQGVGNTEAFFGQGTRLTVV.

The genes are TRBV7-8 and TRBJ1-6; possible D gene TRBD1, 5 bases. V dropped 6 bases and J dropped 6 bases, with 15 bases sitting between them. The CDR3 sequence is 15 residues long. Germline CDR1 is SGHVS and CDR2 is FQNEAQ. The chain's CDR3 is CASRGHGTPNSPLHF. The DNA of the CDR3 is TGTGCCAGCAGAGGCCACGGGACCCCTAATTCACCCCTCCACTTT.

The V and J genes are TRBV28 and TRBJ2-5; D is tentatively TRBD1 or TRBD2 (5 bases each). The CDR3 length is 16 residues. Trimming removed 3 bases from V and 1 base from J, with 15 bases in between. CDR1 and CDR2 (germline): MDHEN, SYDVKM. For the CDR3, the DNA is TGTGCCAGCAGTTTGGGGGAAACGGGGCTCCAAGAGACCCAGTACTTC. This gives the protein CASSLGETGLQETQYF.

This clone occurred once. V gene TRBV7-9 combines with J gene TRBJ2-2; weak D call: TRBD2 (5 bases). Germline values: CDR1 SEHNR, CDR2 FQNEAQ (reference sequence). The CDR3 sequence is 11 residues long. The V and J ends lost 11 bases and 6 bases respectively, with 10 bases between them. CDR3 in DNA: TGTGCCGGGCAGGAGGCCGGGGAGCTGTTTTTT. It yields the protein CAGQEAGELFF.

The rearrangement links TRBV19 to TRBJ2-4; D ambiguous. Per germline, CDR1 LNHDA and CDR2 SQIVND (reference sequence). V was cut by 4 bases and J by 8 bases, with 9 bases left in between. This CDR3 comprises 12 residues. CDR3 residues: CASSRDGDIQYF. The DNA for the CDR3 is TGTGCCAGTAGTAGGGATGGTGACATTCAGTACTTC.

The chain uses TRBV19 and TRBJ1-2; D remains ambiguous. Trimming pared 6 bases from V and 4 bases from J, leaving 12 bases between. Germline V gives CDR1 LNHDA, CDR2 SQIVND (reference sequence). This CDR3 is 13 amino acids long. In DNA, the CDR3 is TGTGCCAGTAGCCAATCCCAGACCTATGGCTACACCTTC. This encodes CASSQSQTYGYTF.

This rearrangement joins TRBV10-3 to TRBJ2-3; no firm D call. The CDR3 sequence is 11 residues long. Trimming left V 3 bases short and J 6 bases short, with 4 bases between. Germline lookup yields CDR1 ENHRY and CDR2 SYGVKD. CDR3 DNA: TGTGCCATCAGTGATCTGGATACGCAGTATTTT. Translating gives CAISDLDTQYF.

The V and J genes are TRBV6-6 and TRBJ2-4; D is uncertain. Between the trimmed V and J ends, which lost 8 bases and 3 bases, there was a span of 11 bases. Per the germline V gene, CDR1 is MNHNY and CDR2 is SVGAGI (reference sequence). CDR3 length: 13 amino acids. Here the CDR3 reads CASGPLDKNIQYF. DNA of the CDR3: TGTGCCAGCGGCCCCTTAGACAAAAACATTCAGTACTTC.

The chain combines TRBV9 with TRBJ2-7; D remains ambiguous. Germline-derived CDR1 and CDR2 are SGDLS and YYNGEE. The CDR3 extends over 13 amino acids. V lost 4 bases and J lost 1, with 9 bases in between. The CDR3 here is CASSTGPSYEQYF. CDR3 DNA: TGTGCCAGCAGCACGGGCCCGTCCTACGAGCAGTACTTC.

V usage is TRBV5-4 and J usage is TRBJ1-1; tentatively, D is TRBD1 (5 bases). This CDR3 has 15 residues. Per germline, CDR1 SGHNT and CDR2 YYREEE (reference sequence). Trimming left V 1 base short and J 6 bases short, with 16 bases between. CDR3: CASSLRRGLNAEAFF. DNA for the CDR3: TGTGCCAGCAGCTTGCGAAGGGGTCTAAACGCTGAAGCTTTCTTT.